The 3 T cell receptor beta chains given below trace back to one sample, sequenced in a study of regulatory T cells in long-lasting Graves disease. Time point of the sample: newly diagnosed GD, antithyroid drugs for less than 3 months. Extracted RNA from PBMCs served as the source of the TCR library. Libraries of TCR beta came from iRepertoire HTBI primers plus Arm-PCR of CDR3 regions. TCRdb re-derived calls from the multiplex PCR reads in MiXCR, one entry per CDR3 protein. The data contain 380,000 or so distinct CDR3 sequences, under 20% of them singletons. These data were also reused for a study on T cells in Graves' hyperthyroidism and ophthalmopathy.

Sample: peripheral blood mononuclear cells (PBMCs), taken at new diagnosis, from a patient treated with antithyroid drugs. All receptors derive from a woman under 30 with Graves disease.

There are many counts of this clonotype. V usage is TRBV30 and J usage is TRBJ1-3; the D is unclear. The germline V gene encodes CDR1 GTSNPN and CDR2 SVGIG (reference sequence). V lost 6 bases and J 3 bases, leaving 12 bases between the germline ends. The CDR3 loop spans 13 amino acids. CDR3: CACPDSVGNTIYF. The DNA of the CDR3 is TGTGCCTGTCCCGATTCAGTTGGAAACACCATATATTTT.

Notes on this clonotype: Possible read error: a much larger clone is one base away. As the CDR3 is not closed by the conserved phenylalanine or tryptophan, this likely results from a read error. The CDR3 coding sequence is TGCGCCAGCAGCTTCCAGGGGGCGCTGGATGAGCAGTTCCTC. As protein: CASSFQGALDEQFL. The genes are TRBV5-1 and TRBJ2-1, with 8 bases matching TRBD1. The CDR3 sequence is 14 residues long. Unmatched junction bases numbered 6, after V lost 2 bases and J lost 8 bases. CDR1 and CDR2 (germline): SGHRS, YFSETQ.

The rearrangement links TRBV6-1 to TRBJ1-6; TRBD1 agrees at 10 bases. Germline CDR1 and CDR2: MNHNS and SASEGT. V gave up 6 bases and J gave up 10 bases; unmatched junction bases: 15. CDR3 length equals 17 residues. This chain's CDR3 is CASRPRAGQGFGSPLHF. The CDR3 nucleotides read TGTGCCAGCAGGCCGAGAGCGGGACAGGGGTTTGGATCACCCCTCCACTTT.